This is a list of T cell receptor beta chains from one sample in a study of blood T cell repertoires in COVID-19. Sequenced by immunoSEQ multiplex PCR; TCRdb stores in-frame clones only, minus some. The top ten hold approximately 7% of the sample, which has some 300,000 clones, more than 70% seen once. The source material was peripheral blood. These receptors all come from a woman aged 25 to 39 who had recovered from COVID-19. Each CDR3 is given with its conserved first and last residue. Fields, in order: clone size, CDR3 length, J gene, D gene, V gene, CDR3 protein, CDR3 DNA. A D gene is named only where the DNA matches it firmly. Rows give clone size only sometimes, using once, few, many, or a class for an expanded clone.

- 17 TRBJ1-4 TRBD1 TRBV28 CASSSHPRTGGHEKLFF TGTGCCAGCAGTTCCCATCCCCGGACAGGGGGCCACGAAAAACTGTTTTTT
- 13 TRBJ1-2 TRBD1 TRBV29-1 CSVARTGNYGYTF TGCAGCGTTGCCCGGACAGGGAACTATGGCTACACCTTC
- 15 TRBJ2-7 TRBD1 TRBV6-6 CAAKLDRGYHYEQYF TGTGCCGCCAAACTAGACAGGGGATACCACTACGAGCAGTACTTC
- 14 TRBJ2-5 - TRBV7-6 CASSLAMAQETQYF TGTGCCAGCAGCTTAGCGATGGCCCAAGAGACCCAGTACTTC
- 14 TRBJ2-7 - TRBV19 CASSMRGQVYEQYF TGTGCCAGTAGTATGAGAGGGCAGGTCTACGAGCAGTACTTC
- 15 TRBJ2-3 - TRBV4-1 CASSQDMGHTDTQYF TGCGCCAGCAGCCAAGATATGGGGCACACAGATACGCAGTATTTT
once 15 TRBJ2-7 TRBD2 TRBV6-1 CASSDPGTIEYEQYF TGTGCCAGCAGTGATCCCGGGACTATTGAATACGAGCAGTACTTC
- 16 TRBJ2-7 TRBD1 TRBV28 CASSLRTGHGRNEQYF TGTGCCAGCAGTCTAAGGACAGGGCATGGCCGCAACGAGCAGTACTTC
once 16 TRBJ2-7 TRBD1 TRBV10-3 CAIRETGTGSSYEQYF TGTGCCATCAGAGAGACCGGGACAGGGAGTTCCTACGAGCAGTACTTC
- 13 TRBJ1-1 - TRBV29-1 CSVLRDGRTEAFF TGCAGCGTATTGCGGGACGGAAGAACTGAAGCTTTCTTT
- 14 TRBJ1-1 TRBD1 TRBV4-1 CASSQGQGFSEAFF TGCGCCAGCAGCCAAGGACAGGGGTTCTCTGAAGCTTTCTTT
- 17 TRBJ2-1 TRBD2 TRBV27 CASSSPLGRGPYNEQFF TGTGCCAGCAGTTCTCCTTTGGGGAGGGGACCCTACAATGAGCAGTTCTTC
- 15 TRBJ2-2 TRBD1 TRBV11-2 CASSVSRGHGGELFF TGTGCCAGCAGCGTCTCCAGGGGGCACGGCGGGGAGCTGTTTTTT
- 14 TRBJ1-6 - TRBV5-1 CASSTQQGNSPLHF TGCGCCAGCAGCACACAACAGGGTAATTCACCCCTCCACTTT
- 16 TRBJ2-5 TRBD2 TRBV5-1 CASSLAASGAQETQYF TGCGCCAGCAGCTTGGCGGCTAGCGGCGCCCAAGAGACCCAGTACTTC
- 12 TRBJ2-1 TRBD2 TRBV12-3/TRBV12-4 CASSFSGGEQFF TGTGCCAGCAGTTTTTCGGGGGGTGAGCAGTTCTTC
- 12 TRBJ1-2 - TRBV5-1 CASSLDRVGYTF TGCGCCAGCAGCTTGGATCGGGTTGGCTACACCTTC
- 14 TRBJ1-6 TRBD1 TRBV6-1 CASSDGTGPSPLHF TGTGCCAGCAGTGACGGGACAGGCCCCTCACCCCTCCACTTT
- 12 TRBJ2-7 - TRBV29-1 CSVVQTSSEQYF TGCAGCGTTGTGCAGACTTCCAGCGAGCAGTACTTC
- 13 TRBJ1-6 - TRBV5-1 CASTETGNSPLHF TGCGCCAGCACCGAGACGGGTAATTCACCCCTCCACTTT
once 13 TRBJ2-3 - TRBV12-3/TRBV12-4 CASSLFFRDTQYF TGTGCCAGCAGTTTATTTTTTCGAGATACGCAGTATTTT
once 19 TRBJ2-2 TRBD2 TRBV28 CASSDDNGLAGDWDGELFF TGTGCCAGCAGTGACGACAACGGACTAGCGGGGGATTGGGACGGGGAGCTGTTTTTT
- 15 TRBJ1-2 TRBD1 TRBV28 CASSPFDRDRGRYTF TGTGCCAGCAGTCCTTTCGACCGGGACAGGGGGCGGTACACCTTC
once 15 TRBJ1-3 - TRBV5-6 CASSRPGASGNTIYF TGTGCCAGCAGCAGGCCAGGGGCCTCTGGAAACACCATATATTTT
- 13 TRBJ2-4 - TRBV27 CASSLSRQNIQYF TGTGCCAGCAGTTTATCGAGGCAAAACATTCAGTACTTC
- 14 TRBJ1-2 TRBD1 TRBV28 CASSTMDRDYGYTF TGTGCCAGCAGCACGATGGACAGGGACTATGGCTACACCTTC
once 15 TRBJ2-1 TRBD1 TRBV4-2 CASSQETGGYNEQFF TGTGCCAGCAGCCAAGAGACAGGGGGCTACAATGAGCAGTTCTTC
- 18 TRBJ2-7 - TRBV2 CASTLGRVITGLEDEQYF TGTGCCAGCACCCTCGGCAGGGTAATAACAGGGCTCGAGGACGAGCAGTACTTC
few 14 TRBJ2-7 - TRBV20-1 CSASARGPSYEQYF TGCAGTGCTAGTGCCAGGGGCCCCTCCTACGAGCAGTACTTC
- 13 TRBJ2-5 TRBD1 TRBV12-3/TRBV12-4 CASNDRGWETQYF TGTGCCAGCAACGACAGGGGTTGGGAGACCCAGTACTTC
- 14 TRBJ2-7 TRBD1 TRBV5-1 CASTPTTGGTEQYF TGCGCCAGCACCCCTACGACAGGGGGAACCGAGCAGTACTTC
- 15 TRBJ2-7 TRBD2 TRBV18 CASSPPTSSAYEQYF TGTGCCAGCTCACCACCGACTAGCTCCGCCTACGAGCAGTACTTC
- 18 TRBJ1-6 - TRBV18 CASSPRFLQYSYNSPLHF TGTGCCAGCTCACCACGTTTCTTACAGTACTCCTATAATTCACCCCTCCACTTT
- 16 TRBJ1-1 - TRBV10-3 CAISESGYRANTEAFF TGTGCCATCAGTGAGTCAGGATACAGGGCGAACACTGAAGCTTTCTTT
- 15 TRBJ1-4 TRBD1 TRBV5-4 CASTQRGQPNEKLFF TGTGCCAGCACCCAGAGGGGACAGCCTAATGAAAAACTGTTTTTT
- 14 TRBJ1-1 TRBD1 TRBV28 CASTPGGVNTEAFF TGTGCCAGCACGCCAGGGGGTGTGAACACTGAAGCTTTCTTT
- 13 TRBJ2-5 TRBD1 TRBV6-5 CASSRQGEETQYF TGTGCCAGCAGCCGACAGGGGGAGGAGACCCAGTACTTC
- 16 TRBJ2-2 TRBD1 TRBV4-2 CASSQVGTGTLGELFF TGTGCCAGCAGCCAAGTAGGGACAGGAACTCTCGGGGAGCTGTTTTTT
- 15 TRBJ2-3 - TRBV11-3 CASSSGLQFTDTQYF TGTGCCAGCAGCTCGGGACTTCAATTCACAGATACGCAGTATTTT
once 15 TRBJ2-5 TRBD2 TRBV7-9 CASSLTGTRGETQYF TGTGCCAGCAGCTTAACGGGGACTAGAGGCGAGACCCAGTACTTC
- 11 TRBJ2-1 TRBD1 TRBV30 CAWNRGNEQFF TGTGCCTGGAACAGGGGGAATGAGCAGTTCTTC
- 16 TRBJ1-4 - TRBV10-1 CASSEIVAYTNEKLFF TGCGCCAGCAGTGAGATAGTCGCATACACTAATGAAAAACTGTTTTTT
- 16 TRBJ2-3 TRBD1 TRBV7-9 CASSGYGQGTGDTQYF TGTGCCAGCAGCGGATACGGACAGGGAACCGGGGATACGCAGTATTTT
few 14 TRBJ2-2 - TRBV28 CASSFEANTGELFF TGTGCCAGCAGTTTCGAAGCTAACACCGGGGAGCTGTTTTTT
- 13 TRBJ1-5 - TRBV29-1 CSVGGEANQPQHF TGCAGCGTTGGAGGGGAGGCGAATCAGCCCCAGCATTTT
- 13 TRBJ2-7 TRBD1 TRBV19 CASRGTGEDEQYF TGTGCCAGTAGGGGGACAGGGGAGGACGAGCAGTACTTC
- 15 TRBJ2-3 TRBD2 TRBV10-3 CAISESSGGVDTQYF TGTGCCATCAGTGAGTCAAGCGGGGGGGTAGATACGCAGTATTTT
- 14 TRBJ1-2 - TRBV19 CASSIGRAADGYTF TGTGCCAGTAGTATAGGTCGAGCGGCCGATGGCTACACCTTC
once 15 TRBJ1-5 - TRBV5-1 CASSLSGGGGQPQHF TGCGCCAGCAGCTTGTCCGGGGGAGGAGGTCAGCCCCAGCATTTT
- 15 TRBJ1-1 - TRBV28 CASSSGAGGLTEAFF TGTGCCAGCAGTTCCGGGGCTGGGGGACTCACTGAAGCTTTCTTT
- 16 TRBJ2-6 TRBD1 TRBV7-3 CASSSRTGTGANVLTF TGTGCCAGCAGCTCGCGGACAGGGACTGGGGCCAACGTCCTGACTTTC
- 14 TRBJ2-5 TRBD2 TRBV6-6 CASSFGGGRETQYF TGTGCCAGCAGTTTCGGCGGGGGTAGGGAGACCCAGTACTTC
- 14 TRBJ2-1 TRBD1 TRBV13 CASTRTGGNYEQFF TGTGCCAGCACCAGGACAGGGGGCAACTATGAGCAGTTCTTC
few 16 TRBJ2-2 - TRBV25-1 CASSPGRHQGHGELFF TGTGCCAGCAGCCCTGGCAGGCATCAGGGGCACGGGGAGCTGTTTTTT
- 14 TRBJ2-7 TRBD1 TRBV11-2 CASSPSARGNEQYF TGTGCCAGCAGCCCTTCAGCCAGGGGGAACGAGCAGTACTTC